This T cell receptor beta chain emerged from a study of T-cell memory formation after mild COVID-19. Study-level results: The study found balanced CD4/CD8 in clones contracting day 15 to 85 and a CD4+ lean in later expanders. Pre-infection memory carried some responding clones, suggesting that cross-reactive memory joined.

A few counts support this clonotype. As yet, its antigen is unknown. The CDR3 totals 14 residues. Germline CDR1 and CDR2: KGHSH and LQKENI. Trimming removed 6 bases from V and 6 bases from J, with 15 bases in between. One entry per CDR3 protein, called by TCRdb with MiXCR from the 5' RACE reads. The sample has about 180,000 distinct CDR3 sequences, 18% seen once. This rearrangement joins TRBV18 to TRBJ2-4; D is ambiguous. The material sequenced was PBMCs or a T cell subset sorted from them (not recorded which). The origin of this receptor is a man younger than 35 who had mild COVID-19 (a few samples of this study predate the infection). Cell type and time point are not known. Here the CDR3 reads CASSPSTLGNIQYF. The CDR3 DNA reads TGTGCCAGCTCCCCTTCGACCCTGGGAAACATTCAGTACTTC.